These 12 T cell receptor beta chains originate from one sample sequenced in a study of molecular identifiers for immune sequencing clone quantification. TCRdb analysed the PCR reads with MiXCR anew, one entry per CDR3 protein. The table lists about 330,000 distinct CDR3 sequences, 24% of them singletons. The sequenced sample consisted of naive CD8+ T cells from blood, with Jurkat cell RNA spiked in. Subset given: FACS-sorted CD8+CD4-CCR7+CD45RA+ naive T cells. Source of these receptors: a human donor in good health. Some libraries in this study had Jurkat cell RNA spiked in.

This clonotype was counted at least ten times. Sequence at one end of the junction differs from germline and may be a read error. V is TRBV28 and J is TRBJ2-7, with TRBD2 identical over 8 bases. The CDR3 is made up of 15 amino acids. CDR1 and CDR2 (germline): MDHEN, SYDVKM. The chain's CDR3 is CASSLSPSGSSEQYF. CDR3 DNA: TGTGCCAGCAGTTTATCTCCTAGCGGGTCCTCCGAGCAGTACTTC. Full variable domain (remainder filled in from reference TRBV28 and TRBJ2-7): DVKVTQSSRYLVKRTGEKVFLECVQDMDHENMFWYRQDPGLGLRLIYFSYDVKMKEKGDIPEGYSVSREKKERFSLILESASTNQTSMYLCASSLSPSGSSEQYFGPGTRLTVT.

This clonotype was seen at least ten times. In DNA, the CDR3 is TGTGCCAGCAGCTCCAACACAAATCAGCCCCAGCATTTT. This translates into CASSSNTNQPQHF. The chain carries TRBV7-9 and TRBJ1-5; no clear D gene. V was pared by 4 bases and J by 4 bases, with 8 bases between. The germline V gene encodes CDR1 SEHNR and CDR2 FQNEAQ (reference sequence). The CDR3 consists of 13 residues.

This clonotype was recorded at least ten times. The rearrangement links TRBV6-6 to TRBJ1-5; D gene uncertain. The CDR3 length is 12 residues. CDR1 MNHNY and CDR2 SVGAGI come from the germline V gene (reference sequence). Deletions cut 8 bases from V and 0 bases from J, with 5 bases between. CDR3 DNA: TGTGCCAGCGGGCCTAGCAATCAGCCCCAGCATTTT. Protein sequence: CASGPSNQPQHF.

Notes on this clonotype: With a much larger clone just one base away, this may be a read error. This rearrangement joins TRBV4-1 to TRBJ2-3, with D perhaps TRBD2 (6 bases). The germline V gene encodes CDR1 MGHRA and CDR2 YSYEKL. This CDR3 region has 17 residues. The CDR3 sequence is CASSQDITSPSTATQYF. DNA of the CDR3: TGCGCCAGCAGCCAAGATATCACTAGCCCTAGCACAGCTACGCAGTATTTT.

In the case of this clonotype: Given a much more abundant clone one base away, this may be a read error. The chain recombines TRBV5-6 with TRBJ1-1, with unresolved D. CDR3 length: 15 amino acids. Germline CDR1 and CDR2: SGHDT and YYEEEE. As DNA, the CDR3 is TGTGCCAGCAGCCCGTGGGATTTTAAGAACACTGAAGCTTTGTTT. This sequence encodes CASSPWDFKNTEALF.

With respect to this clonotype: One end of the junction varies from germline; a read error may be responsible. V gene TRBV4-3 combines with J gene TRBJ2-1; the D gene is possibly TRBD1 (6 bases). The CDR3 contains 13 residues. Germline loops: CDR1 LGHNA, CDR2 YSLEER. CDR3 protein: CASTGGTGNEQIF. CDR3 coding DNA: TGCGCCAGTACGGGCGGTACAGGGAATGAGCAGATCTTC.

The rearrangement uses TRBV19 and TRBJ2-7; possibly TRBD1 or TRBD2 for D (5 bases each). In germline, CDR1 is LNHDA, CDR2 SQIVND (reference sequence). Trimming left V 3 bases short and J 7 bases short, with 13 bases between. This CDR3 spans 13 amino acids. In nucleotides, the CDR3 is TGTGCCAGTAGTATGGGGACCCCCGGGGAGCAGTACTTC. Protein: CASSMGTPGEQYF. Using reference TRBV19 and TRBJ2-7 for the parts outside the CDR3, the full variable domain is DGGITQSPKYLFRKEGQNVTLSCEQNLNHDAMYWYRQDPGQGLRLIYYSQIVNDFQKGDIAEGYSVSREKKESFPLTVTSAQKNPTAFYLCASSMGTPGEQYFGPGTRLTVT.

Turning to this clonotype: A read error may explain this, as a much larger clone is one base away. CDR3 loop: CAWSPRWGRTEAFF. CDR3 nucleotide sequence: TGTGCCTGGAGTCCTCGTTGGGGTCGGACTGAAGCTTTCTTT. The chain combines TRBV30 with TRBJ1-1; D ambiguous. Per germline, CDR1 GTSNPN and CDR2 SVGIG (reference sequence). The ends were cut back, 2 bases at V and 5 bases at J, with 15 bases in the middle. This CDR3 spans 14 amino acids.

The table lists this clonotype with many counts. The chain recombines TRBV24-1 with TRBJ2-2; possibly TRBD1 for D (7 bases). Germline V gene lookup returns CDR1 KGHDR and CDR2 SFDVKD. V was cut by 2 bases and J by 4 bases, with 16 bases left in between. The CDR3 is 17 residues long. CDR3 loop: CATSDYGGGAGTGELFF. The CDR3 coding sequence is TGTGCCACCAGTGATTATGGAGGGGGCGCCGGCACCGGGGAGCTGTTTTTT.

V gene TRBV9 combines with J gene TRBJ2-3; TRBD2 aligns across 13 bases. Trimming took 4 bases from V and 8 from J; bases not matched to a gene: 13. CDR1 and CDR2 (germline): SGDLS, YYNGEE. The CDR3 has 17 amino acids. CDR3 amino acids: CASSPSGLAGEAGTQYF. The DNA of the CDR3 is TGTGCCAGCAGCCCTAGTGGACTAGCGGGGGAGGCGGGTACGCAGTATTTT.

In this sample, this clonotype turned up many times. The genes are TRBV5-6 and TRBJ1-1; D not certain. The length of the CDR3 is 14 residues. Germline V gene data show CDR1 as SGHDT and CDR2 as YYEEEE. Trimming took off 3 bases at V and 3 bases at J, with 12 bases between the two ends. The CDR3 DNA follows: TGTGCCAGCAGCTATCGCCGAACCTACACTGAAGCTTTCTTT. This sequence encodes CASSYRRTYTEAFF.

The chain has TRBV12-3 or TRBV12-4 and TRBJ1-2, with D tentatively TRBD1 (6 bases). Trimming removed 6 bases at V and 5 bases at J, with 13 bases between. This CDR3 contains 13 residues. CDR3 amino acids: CASSPGTLYGYTF. In nucleotides, the CDR3 is TGTGCCAGCAGCCCCGGGACATTATATGGCTACACCTTC.